This passage covers 5 T cell receptor beta chains from one sample sequenced in a study of regulatory T cells in long-lasting Graves disease. Time point in this sample: persistent/refractory GD, antithyroid drugs over 5 years with positive TRAb. PBMC-extracted RNA yielded the TCR library. The TCR beta library used iRepertoire HTBI primers with Arm-PCR amplification of CDR3. TCRdb processed the multiplex PCR reads anew with MiXCR; each CDR3 protein has one entry. The table records about 290,000 distinct CDR3 sequences, more than 20% of them present only once. The material sequenced was peripheral blood mononuclear cells (PBMCs), taken when the disease was refractory, from a patient treated with antithyroid drugs. These receptors all stem from a female donor with Graves disease.

The chain uses TRBV7-2 and TRBJ2-1; D gene unclear. The CDR3 loop spans 13 amino acids. The V gene lost 1 base and the J gene lost 7 bases, with 8 bases spanning the gap. Per germline, CDR1 SGHTA and CDR2 FQGNSA. The CDR3 here is CASSLGSENEQFF. The CDR3 DNA reads TGTGCCAGCAGCTTAGGTTCCGAAAATGAGCAGTTCTTC.

This clonotype was seen ten or more times. The genes are TRBV9 and TRBJ2-5; D unresolved. Germline CDR1 reads SGDLS; CDR2 reads YYNGEE. The ends were cut back, 4 bases at V and 2 bases at J, with 3 bases in the middle. The CDR3 totals 11 residues. The DNA for the CDR3 is TGTGCCAGCAGCCAACAAGAGACCCAGTACTTC. Its protein is CASSQQETQYF.

J is TRBJ2-2 and V is TRBV5-1, with a possible D match to TRBD1 (6 bases). Germline CDR1 and CDR2: SGHRS and YFSETQ. CDR3 length: 16 amino acids. Deletions cut 4 bases from V and 6 bases from J, with 19 bases between. The CDR3 DNA reads TGCGCCAGCAGCCTACGAGACACAGGGTTATCCGGGGAGCTGTTTTTT. This encodes CASSLRDTGLSGELFF.

This clonotype was detected only a few times. The chain couples TRBV10-3 to TRBJ2-7, with TRBD2 matching over 14 bases. Trimming removed 2 bases from V and 4 bases from J; junction bases left unmatched: 1. The CDR3 has 15 amino acids. CDR1 is ENHRY, CDR2 SYGVKD, per germline. This CDR3 is CAISEGTSGSYEQYF. CDR3 DNA sequence: TGTGCCATCAGTGAGGGGACTAGCGGGAGTTACGAGCAGTACTTC.

This clonotype was recorded at least ten times. The V gene is TRBV28, the J gene TRBJ2-5; TRBD1 agrees at 9 bases. J was trimmed by 4 bases and V by 4 bases; bases with no gene match: 7. Germline V CDR1 and CDR2: MDHEN, SYDVKM. CDR3 size: 15 residues. The CDR3 spells CASSSGQGSGETQYF. In nucleotides, the CDR3 is TGTGCCAGCAGTTCCGGACAGGGGAGTGGAGAGACCCAGTACTTC.